This T cell receptor (beta chain) is from a study of OX40 agonist ivuxolimab in advanced cancers. CDR1 MNHEY and CDR2 SMNVEV come from the germline V gene (reference sequence). With V trimmed by 6 bases and J by 5 bases, 8 bases remained unmatched. The CDR3 contains 15 residues. Points on this clone: Its antigen is not known.

Assay used: immunoSEQ multiplex PCR; TCRdb lists only in-frame clones, some missing. Of approximately 28,000 clones listed, about 81% are singletons. Study conclusions and caveats: Clonal expansion by week 6 occurred in CD4+ and CD8+ blood T cells (at 0.1 to 3.0 mg/kg).

The chain carries TRBV27 and TRBJ2-2; the match to TRBD1 covers 8 bases. The TCR originated in an adult with an advanced solid tumor such as melanoma, head and neck, liver or kidney cancer. The material was CD4+ or CD8+ T cells sorted from blood, obtained in a trial of the OX40 agonist ivuxolimab. CDR3 loop: CASSYTGGGTGELFF. CDR3 coding DNA: TGTGCCAGCAGCTACACAGGGGGTGGGACCGGGGAGCTGTTTTTT.